This passage covers 27 T cell receptor beta chains from one sample sequenced in a study of cytomegalovirus exposure and HLA in healthy donors. Primers: 60 Vbeta forward and 13 Jbeta reverse. The repertoire was sequenced with immunoSEQ multiplex PCR; TCRdb's copy has only in-frame clones and lacks some. The table lists some 150,000 clones. The sequencing input was PBMCs. The receptor set was obtained from a woman under 30 in good health and CMV-seronegative.

This chain links TRBV29-1 with TRBJ2-5; TRBD2 aligns across 11 bases. Germline V gene sequence: CDR1 SQVTM, CDR2 ANQGSEA. The V gene end was trimmed by 4 bases and the J gene end by 5 bases; junction bases not matched to a gene: 0. The CDR3 is 12 amino acids. The CDR3 region has the DNA TGCAGCGTTGCTAGCGGGAGGGAGACCCAGTACTTC. Residues: CSVASGRETQYF.

The chain carries TRBV29-1 and TRBJ2-1; 16 bases agree with TRBD2. The ends lost 5 bases at V and 12 bases at J; junction bases unmatched: 4. Germline V CDR1 and CDR2: SQVTM, ANQGSEA. CDR3 size: 13 residues. As DNA, the CDR3 is TGCAGCGTTAAGGGACTAGCGGGAGGGCGGCAGTTCTTC. It encodes CSVKGLAGGRQFF.

The genes are TRBV7-8 and TRBJ1-5; D is possibly TRBD1 (6 bases). Germline loops: CDR1 SGHVS, CDR2 FQNEAQ. This CDR3 region has 15 residues. Trimming removed 1 base from V and 7 bases from J, with 14 bases in between. The chain's CDR3 is CASSLETGRWQPQHF. For the CDR3, the DNA is TGTGCCAGCAGCTTAGAAACAGGGCGGTGGCAGCCCCAGCATTTT.

The chain is built from TRBV6-1 and TRBJ2-1; 12 positions match TRBD2. Per the germline V gene, CDR1 is MNHNS and CDR2 is SASEGT. The length of the CDR3 is 15 residues. V lost 5 bases to trimming and J lost 5 bases; unmatched junction nucleotides: 4. The CDR3 region is CASSSGLAGNNEQFF. The CDR3 bases are TGTGCCAGCAGTTCAGGACTAGCGGGAAACAATGAGCAGTTCTTC.

The genes are TRBV7-2 and TRBJ2-1, with 9 bases that match TRBD2. J lost 15 bases, V lost 2 bases, and 8 bases had no gene match. The CDR3 consists of 13 residues. Per germline, CDR1 SGHTA and CDR2 FQGNSA. The CDR3 loop reads CASSLPEREALFF. The CDR3 bases are TGTGCCAGCAGCTTACCTGAGCGGGAGGCTCTGTTCTTC. The variable domain in full, with the rest retrieved from reference TRBV7-2 and TRBJ2-1, is GAGVSQSPSNKVTEKGKDVELRCDPISGHTALYWYRQSLGQGLEFLIYFQGNSAPDKSGLPSDRFSAERTGGSVSTLTIQRTQQEDSAVYLCASSLPEREALFFGPGTRLTVL.

The CDR3 nucleotides read TGTGCCAGCAGCCCTTCTCTAGCGCCTACTTTCCTGGATACGCAGTATTTT. It specifies CASSPSLAPTFLDTQYF. The chain joins TRBV9 to TRBJ2-3; maybe TRBD2 (6 bases). The CDR3 covers 17 residues. The germline gives CDR1 SGDLS, CDR2 YYNGEE. The V and J ends lost 4 bases and 6 bases respectively, with 24 bases between them. Complete variable domain (other parts from reference TRBV9 and TRBJ2-3): DSGVTQTPKHLITATGQRVTLRCSPRSGDLSVYWYQQSLDQGLQFLIQYYNGEERAKGNILERFSAQQFPDLHSELNLSSLELGDSALYFCASSPSLAPTFLDTQYFGPGTRLTVL.

The V and J genes are TRBV5-4 and TRBJ2-1; TRBD2 agrees at 8 bases. The CDR3 runs 19 residues. The germline V gene encodes CDR1 SGHNT and CDR2 YYREEE (reference sequence). The trim removed 2 bases at V and 8 bases at J, leaving 21 bases unmatched. The CDR3 loop reads CASSFGGGGGSSGRDEQFF. CDR3 DNA sequence: TGTGCCAGCAGCTTCGGAGGTGGTGGGGGGTCAAGCGGGAGAGATGAGCAGTTCTTC.

The chain links TRBV7-9 to TRBJ1-5; 7 bases match TRBD1. This CDR3 region has 12 residues. The trim removed 5 bases at V and 5 bases at J, leaving 0 bases unmatched. CDR1 and CDR2 (germline): SEHNR, FQNEAQ (reference sequence). DNA of the CDR3: TGTGCCAGCAGCGGACAGGATCAGCCCCAGCATTTT. It is translated as CASSGQDQPQHF.

The chain links TRBV27 to TRBJ2-2, with D perhaps TRBD2 (7 bases). The germline gives CDR1 MNHEY, CDR2 SMNVEV (reference sequence). The CDR3 length is 15 residues. V lost 6 bases to trimming and J lost 4 bases, with 15 bases between them. CDR3 in amino acids: CASRGFRGGTGELFF. Here the CDR3 DNA reads TGTGCCAGCAGGGGGTTTAGGGGGGGCACCGGGGAGCTGTTTTTT.

As concerns this clone: At one end the junction does not follow the germline gene, possibly because of a read error. The chain carries TRBV28 and TRBJ1-1; no clear D gene. The CDR3 length is 14 residues. Per the germline V gene, CDR1 is MDHEN and CDR2 is SYDVKM. DNA for the CDR3: TGTGCCAGCAGTTTTTTGAGGATGAACGCTGAAGCTTTCTTT. This sequence encodes CASSFLRMNAEAFF.

The genes are TRBV7-9 and TRBJ2-3; 11 bases map to TRBD2. Germline V gives CDR1 SEHNR, CDR2 FQNEAQ (reference sequence). CDR3 length: 18 amino acids. Losses at the gene ends were 5 bases for V and 1 base for J; bases not matched to a gene: 11. The CDR3 spells CASSPSSGRALGTDTQYF. The CDR3 DNA reads as TGTGCCAGCAGCCCCAGTAGCGGGAGGGCCCTCGGCACAGATACGCAGTATTTT.

The chain combines TRBV11-2 with TRBJ2-1; 9 bases map to TRBD2. The germline V gene has CDR1 SGHAT and CDR2 FQNNGV. This CDR3 has 14 residues. The ends lost 7 bases at V and 10 bases at J; junction bases unmatched: 11. Here the CDR3 reads CASTPSRLAGEQFF. The CDR3 DNA sequence: TGTGCCAGCACCCCAAGCCGGCTAGCGGGGGAGCAGTTCTTC.

The chain joins TRBV5-1 to TRBJ2-3, with D tentatively TRBD1 (5 bases). There are 16 residues in the CDR3. Trimming removed 2 bases at V and 1 base at J, with 14 bases between. Germline V CDR1 and CDR2: SGHRS, YFSETQ. CDR3 protein: CASSFEGQHGTDTQYF. CDR3 DNA sequence: TGCGCCAGCAGCTTCGAAGGACAACACGGCACAGATACGCAGTATTTT.

The V gene is TRBV4-1, the J gene TRBJ1-1, with 8 positions matching TRBD1. From germline, CDR1 is MGHRA and CDR2 YSYEKL. This CDR3 is 18 amino acids long. The V gene end was trimmed by 5 bases and the J gene end by 0 bases; junction bases not matched to a gene: 14. The CDR3 coding sequence is TGCGCCAGCAGCAGAGACGGGACAGGACTTCGCTTGAACACTGAAGCTTTCTTT. It is translated as CASSRDGTGLRLNTEAFF.

The chain has TRBV7-2 and TRBJ2-1; 8 nucleotides match TRBD2. Germline assignment: CDR1 SGHTA and CDR2 FQGNSA. Trimming cost V 5 bases and J 10 bases; bases outside gene matches: 16. CDR3 length: 16 residues. CDR3 DNA sequence: TGTGCCAGCAGCCTGGGGGGTAGCGGGGCCTGGGAGGAGCAGTTCTTC. Translating it yields CASSLGGSGAWEEQFF. Full variable domain (remainder filled in from reference TRBV7-2 and TRBJ2-1): GAGVSQSPSNKVTEKGKDVELRCDPISGHTALYWYRQSLGQGLEFLIYFQGNSAPDKSGLPSDRFSAERTGGSVSTLTIQRTQQEDSAVYLCASSLGGSGAWEEQFFGPGTRLTVL.

The J gene is TRBJ2-7, the V gene TRBV9, with 11 bases fitting TRBD1. The CDR3 runs 16 residues. Germline CDR1 SGDLS, CDR2 YYNGEE. V gave up 4 bases and J gave up 1 base; unmatched junction bases: 7. The CDR3 loop is CASSPTGTGGSYEQYF. Written as DNA, the CDR3 is TGTGCCAGCAGCCCAACCGGGACAGGGGGTTCCTACGAGCAGTACTTC.

The chain couples TRBV30 to TRBJ2-3, with 8 bases lining up with TRBD2. V was pared by 0 bases and J by 0 bases, with 5 bases of the junction left unmatched. CDR3 length: 16 amino acids. Germline-derived CDR1 and CDR2 are GTSNPN and SVGIG (reference sequence). The CDR3 nucleotides read TGTGCCTGGAGTGTACTACTAGCGGCTAGCACAGATACGCAGTATTTT. Translated: CAWSVLLAASTDTQYF.

Regarding this clone: Other DNA sequences of this sample code for an identical CDR3. This chain connects TRBV6-5 to TRBJ1-1; D might be TRBD1 (6 bases). CDR1 is MNHEY and CDR2 is SVGAGI in the germline V gene. This CDR3 region has 14 residues. V was pared by 2 bases and J by 4 bases, with 11 bases between. Here the CDR3 DNA reads TGTGCCAGCAGTTACGGGGGCGGGGGCACTGAAGCTTTCTTT. Its protein product is CASSYGGGGTEAFF.

The rearrangement links TRBV5-1 to TRBJ1-2; D perhaps matches TRBD1 (6 bases). Germline V gene data show CDR1 as SGHRS and CDR2 as YFSETQ. The CDR3 loop spans 14 amino acids. The germline V and J ends were trimmed by 5 bases and 4 bases, with 15 bases remaining between them. The CDR3 sequence is CASSLGGSAYGYTF. The CDR3 DNA follows: TGCGCCAGCAGTCTTGGGGGCTCGGCCTATGGCTACACCTTC.

This chain connects TRBV14 to TRBJ2-7; 12 bases are a match to TRBD2. With V trimmed by 0 bases and J by 3 bases, 6 bases remained unmatched. The CDR3 length is 17 residues. Germline V gives CDR1 SGHDN, CDR2 FVKESK. Written as DNA, the CDR3 is TGTGCCAGCAGCCAAGATAAGGGACTAGCGGGCTTCTACGAGCAGTACGTC. It translates to CASSQDKGLAGFYEQYV.

The chain is built from TRBV27 and TRBJ2-7; 8 nucleotides match TRBD2. The CDR3 spans 18 residues. After removal of 10 bases from V and 1 base from J, the junction contained 21 bases not matched to a gene. The germline gives CDR1 MNHEY, CDR2 SMNVEV (reference sequence). This CDR3 reads CATNWSGSYLGVSYEQYV. The CDR3 region has the DNA TGTGCCACAAACTGGAGCGGGAGCTACTTGGGGGTTTCCTACGAGCAGTACGTC.

The rearrangement joins TRBV19 to TRBJ2-7; 12 bases map to TRBD2. There are 15 residues in the CDR3. Trimming at V came to 4 bases and at J to 5 bases, leaving 6 bases not matched to a gene. Per germline, CDR1 LNHDA and CDR2 SQIVND (reference sequence). CDR3 residues: CASSTTASGRDEQYF. DNA of the CDR3: TGTGCCAGTAGTACTACCGCTAGCGGGAGGGACGAGCAGTACTTC.

A word on this clone: Germline and junction disagree at one end, which may indicate a read error. The chain combines TRBV7-3 with TRBJ2-5; no definite D call. This CDR3 contains 13 residues. Germline values: CDR1 SGHTA, CDR2 FQGTGA. CDR3 nucleotides: TGTGCCAGCAGCCCCCCGGGTCAAGAGGCCCAGTACTTC. It codes for CASSPPGQEAQYF.

The chain carries TRBV7-9 and TRBJ2-5, with TRBD2 matching over 7 bases. This CDR3 comprises 17 residues. Germline values: CDR1 SEHNR, CDR2 FQNEAQ (reference sequence). The V gene end was trimmed by 4 bases and the J gene end by 2 bases; junction bases not matched to a gene: 13. This CDR3 reads CASSSDSRSGAQETQYF. CDR3 nucleotide sequence: TGTGCCAGCAGCTCGGATTCGCGAAGCGGGGCTCAAGAGACCCAGTACTTC.

This chain connects TRBV6-5 to TRBJ1-6; TRBD1 matches at 8 bases. The CDR3 consists of 16 residues. CDR1 and CDR2 (germline): MNHEY, SVGAGI. V shed 0 bases, J shed 7 bases, and the junction held 5 bases outside the gene matches. In DNA, the CDR3 is TGTGCCAGCAGTTACTCGAACAGGGGGGGGAATTCACCCCTCCACTTT. Translation: CASSYSNRGGNSPLHF.

The V gene is TRBV5-1, the J gene TRBJ2-7; 7 bases agree with TRBD1. V lost 4 bases and J lost 3; bases outside the gene matches: 19. Looked up from germline, CDR1 is SGHRS and CDR2 is YFSETQ. The CDR3 covers 18 residues. CDR3 in DNA: TGCGCCAGCAGCCTAGACGGGACAGCTGGTCGGGGTGGCTACGAGCAGTACTTC. Translation: CASSLDGTAGRGGYEQYF.

V is TRBV10-3 and J is TRBJ1-4; 7 bases agree with TRBD1. J gave up 8 bases and V 6 bases, and 6 bases lay outside the gene matches. This CDR3 region has 13 residues. Germline CDR1 reads ENHRY; CDR2 reads SYGVKD. The CDR3, as DNA: TGTGCCATCAGCAGACAGGGCGGCGAAAAACTGTTTTTT. Translation: CAISRQGGEKLFF.